This TCR beta chain stems from a study of identical twins. Turning to this clonotype: Its specificity is not known.

Study outcomes and limitations: In drawing conclusions, the study used cross-sectional statistical analysis and did not follow the same donors. Out-of-frame alpha sequences common to twins exhibited an excess of low generation probability. Within monozygotic twins, out-of-frame TCR alpha sharing was underestimated by the models.

TCRdb reprocessed the 5' RACE reads via MiXCR and lists one record per CDR3 protein. Of 400,000 to 500,000 distinct CDR3 sequences listed, approximately 15% are singletons. This CDR3 contains 14 residues. From germline, CDR1 is ENHRY and CDR2 SYGVKD. Losses at the gene ends were 6 bases for V and 5 bases for J; bases not matched to a gene: 7. This sample was shared with a second study, whose subject was yellow fever vaccine responses in identical twins.

This chain joins TRBV10-3 and TRBJ2-7; 10 nucleotides line up with TRBD1. This receptor was obtained from a young woman in good health. Sequencing was carried out using CD4+ T cells sorted from blood. The CDR3: CAISGGQGRHEQYF. CDR3 DNA: TGTGCCATCAGCGGGGGACAGGGGAGGCACGAGCAGTACTTC.